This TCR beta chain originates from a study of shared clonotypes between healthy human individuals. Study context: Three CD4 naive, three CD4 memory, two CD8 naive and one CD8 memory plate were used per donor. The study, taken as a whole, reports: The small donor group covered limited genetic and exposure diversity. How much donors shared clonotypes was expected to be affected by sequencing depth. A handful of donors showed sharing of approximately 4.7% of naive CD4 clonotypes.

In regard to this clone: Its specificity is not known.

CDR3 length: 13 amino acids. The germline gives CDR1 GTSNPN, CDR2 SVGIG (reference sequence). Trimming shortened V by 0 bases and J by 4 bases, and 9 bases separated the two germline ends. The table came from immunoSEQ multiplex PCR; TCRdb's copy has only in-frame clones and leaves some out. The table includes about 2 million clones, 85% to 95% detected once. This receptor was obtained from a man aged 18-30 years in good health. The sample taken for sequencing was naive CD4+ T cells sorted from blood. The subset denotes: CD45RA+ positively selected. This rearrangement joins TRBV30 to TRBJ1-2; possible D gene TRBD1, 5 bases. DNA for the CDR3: TGTGCCTGGAGTGTATCCGGGGCCTATGGCTACACCTTC. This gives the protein CAWSVSGAYGYTF.